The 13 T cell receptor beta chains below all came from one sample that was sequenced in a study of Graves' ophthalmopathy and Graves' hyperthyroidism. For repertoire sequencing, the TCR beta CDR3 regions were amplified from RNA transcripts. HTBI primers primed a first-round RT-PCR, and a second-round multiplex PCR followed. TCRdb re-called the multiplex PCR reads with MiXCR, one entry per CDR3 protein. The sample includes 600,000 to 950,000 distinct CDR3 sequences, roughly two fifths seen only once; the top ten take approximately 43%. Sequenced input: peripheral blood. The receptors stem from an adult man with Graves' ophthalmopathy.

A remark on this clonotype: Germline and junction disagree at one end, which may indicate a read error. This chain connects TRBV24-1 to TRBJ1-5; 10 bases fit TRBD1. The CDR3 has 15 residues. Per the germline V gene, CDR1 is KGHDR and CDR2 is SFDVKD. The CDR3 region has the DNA TGTGCCAGCAGTCCTTGGACAGGGGGAAGTCAGCCCCAGCATTTT. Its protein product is CASSPWTGGSQPQHF.

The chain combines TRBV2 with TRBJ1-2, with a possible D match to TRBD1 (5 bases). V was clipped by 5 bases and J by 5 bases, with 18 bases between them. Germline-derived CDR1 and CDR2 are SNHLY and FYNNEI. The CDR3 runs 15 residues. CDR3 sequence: CASSSLWTREYGYTF. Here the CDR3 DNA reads TGTGCCAGCAGTTCCCTCTGGACAAGAGAGTATGGCTACACCTTC.

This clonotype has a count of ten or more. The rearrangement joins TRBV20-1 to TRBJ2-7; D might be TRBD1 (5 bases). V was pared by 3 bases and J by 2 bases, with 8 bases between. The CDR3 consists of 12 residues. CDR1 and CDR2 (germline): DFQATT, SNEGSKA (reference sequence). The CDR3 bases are TGCAGTGCTAGGACAGCGACCTACGAGCAGTACTTC. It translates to CSARTATYEQYF.

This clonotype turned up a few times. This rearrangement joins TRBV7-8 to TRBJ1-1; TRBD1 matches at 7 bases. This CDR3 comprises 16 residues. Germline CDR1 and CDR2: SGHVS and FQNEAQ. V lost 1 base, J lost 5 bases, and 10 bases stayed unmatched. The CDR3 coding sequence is TGTGCCAGCAGCTTAGATTTGGCAGGGGGGAGGACTGAAGCTTTCTTT. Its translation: CASSLDLAGGRTEAFF.

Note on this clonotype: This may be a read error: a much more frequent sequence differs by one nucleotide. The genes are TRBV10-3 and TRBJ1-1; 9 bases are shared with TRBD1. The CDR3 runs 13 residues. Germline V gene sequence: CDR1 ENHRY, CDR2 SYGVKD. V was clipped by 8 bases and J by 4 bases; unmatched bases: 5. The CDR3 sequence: CAISTGGATEAFF. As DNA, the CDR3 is TGTGCCATCTCGACAGGGGGGGCCACTGAAGCTTTCTTT.

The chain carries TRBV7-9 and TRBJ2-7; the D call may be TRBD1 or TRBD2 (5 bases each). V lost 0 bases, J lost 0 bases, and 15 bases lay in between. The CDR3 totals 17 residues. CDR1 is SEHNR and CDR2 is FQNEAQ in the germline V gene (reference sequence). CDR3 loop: CASSLALLRDGSYEQYF. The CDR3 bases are TGTGCCAGCAGCTTAGCGTTGTTAAGGGACGGCTCCTACGAGCAGTACTTC.

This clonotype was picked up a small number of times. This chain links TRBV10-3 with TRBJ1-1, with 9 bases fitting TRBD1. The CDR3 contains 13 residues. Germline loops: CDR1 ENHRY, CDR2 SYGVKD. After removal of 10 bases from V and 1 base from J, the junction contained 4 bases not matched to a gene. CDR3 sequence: CASWDRANTEAFF. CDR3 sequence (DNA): TGTGCCAGCTGGGACAGGGCGAACACTGAAGCTTTCTTT.

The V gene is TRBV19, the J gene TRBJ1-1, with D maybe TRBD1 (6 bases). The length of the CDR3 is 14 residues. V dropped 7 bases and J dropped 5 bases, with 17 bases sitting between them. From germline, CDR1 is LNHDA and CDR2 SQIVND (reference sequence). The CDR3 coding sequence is TGTGCCAGTATAGCGAGGGGGGAGCAAACTGAAGCTTTCTTT. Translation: CASIARGEQTEAFF.

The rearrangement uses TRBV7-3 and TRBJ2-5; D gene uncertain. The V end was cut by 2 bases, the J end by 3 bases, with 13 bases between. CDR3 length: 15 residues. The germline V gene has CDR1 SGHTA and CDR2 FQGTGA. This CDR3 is CASSLEFAPKETQYF. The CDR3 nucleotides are TGTGCCAGCAGCTTAGAGTTCGCCCCCAAAGAGACCCAGTACTTC. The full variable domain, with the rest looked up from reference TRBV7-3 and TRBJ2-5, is GAGVSQTPSNKVTEKGKYVELRCDPISGHTALYWYRQSLGQGPEFLIYFQGTGAADDSGLPNDRFFAVRPEGSVSTLKIQRTERGDSAVYLCASSLEFAPKETQYFGPGTRLLVL.

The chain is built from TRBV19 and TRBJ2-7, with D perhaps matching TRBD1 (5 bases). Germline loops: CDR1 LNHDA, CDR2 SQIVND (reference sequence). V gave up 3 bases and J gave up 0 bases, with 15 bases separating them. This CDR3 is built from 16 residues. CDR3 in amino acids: CASSMGQPLSSYEQYF. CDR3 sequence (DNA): TGTGCCAGTAGTATGGGGCAGCCACTTAGCTCCTACGAGCAGTACTTC.

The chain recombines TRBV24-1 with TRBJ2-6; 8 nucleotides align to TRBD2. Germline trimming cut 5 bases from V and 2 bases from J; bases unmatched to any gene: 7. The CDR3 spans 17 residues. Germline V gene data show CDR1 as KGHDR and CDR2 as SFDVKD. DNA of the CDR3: TGTGCCACCAGTGGCCCCGGGACTAGTGCTGGGGCCAACGTCCTGACTTTC. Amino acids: CATSGPGTSAGANVLTF.

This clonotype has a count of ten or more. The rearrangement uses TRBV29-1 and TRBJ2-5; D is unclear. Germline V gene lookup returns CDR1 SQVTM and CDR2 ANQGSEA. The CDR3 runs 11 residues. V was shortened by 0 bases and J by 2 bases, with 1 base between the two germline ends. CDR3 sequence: CSVEEQETQYF. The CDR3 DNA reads TGCAGCGTTGAAGAGCAAGAGACCCAGTACTTC.

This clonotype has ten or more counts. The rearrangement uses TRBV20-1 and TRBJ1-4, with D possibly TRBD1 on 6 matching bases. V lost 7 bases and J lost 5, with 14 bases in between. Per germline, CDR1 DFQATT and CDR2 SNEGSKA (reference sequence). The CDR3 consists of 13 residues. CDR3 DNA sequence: TGCAGTGGGGAACAGGGATCAAATGAAAAACTGTTTTTT. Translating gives CSGEQGSNEKLFF.